This T cell receptor (beta chain) was sequenced in a study of blood T cells in healthy people across ages (dated by TCRdb to about 2015). For context, the study as a whole: In model experiments, template switching captured about one uniquely barcoded TCR beta cDNA molecule for every two T cells. Age-related changes in TCR beta repertoire diversity were measured in the study by deep sequencing normalized with unique cDNA molecular identifiers. Donors of different ages were randomly distributed across sequencing lanes to avoid experimental bias. Using the same blood draw, the study looked at two additional independent replicas of 1 million unique cDNA reads for two donors, one aged 18 to 30 and the other aged 80 or older. The donors were split into four age groups: young (average roughly 15 years), middle-aged (nearly 40), aged (more than 60) and long-lived (approximately 80). Points the paper makes about the study in general: Estimates of total diversity based on one million sequenced T cells were regarded as lower bounds and as underestimates. Observed TCR beta diversity per million T cells fell roughly linearly with age, and a significant reduction was already apparent by age about 38. The CMV infection status of donors was not known, potentially confounding age-related changes in expanded clonotypes. Compared with the aged group, more naive CD4+ T cells, fewer expanded clones and increased TCR diversity were shown by the long-lived group, suggesting age selection. Bulk unsorted PBMC profiling prevented conclusive comparison of naive and antigen-experienced compartments. Observed TCR beta diversity correlated strongly with the percentage of naive T cells measured by flow cytometry.

V trim: 1 base; J trim: 5 bases; unmatched bases: 4. CDR1 is given as SNHLY and CDR2 as FYNNEI, both from the germline V gene. There are 15 amino acids in the CDR3, from cysteine to phenylalanine inclusive. Left in the record is the CDR3 DNA by itself, 45 bases read in frame from the first base. The approximately 39 donors, aged roughly 6 to 100 years, were systemically healthy Caucasian individuals from Russia. About 9.8 milliliters of peripheral blood were drawn from each donor into EDTA-treated Vacutainer tubes. Ficoll-Paque density-gradient centrifugation was used to isolate PBMCs, with at least 7 million per sample. Trizol reagent was used to extract total RNA from the PBMCs, yielding at least 5 micrograms per sample. For every donor, flow cytometry on a PBMC aliquot measured the percentage of naive CD45RAhigh/CD27high T cells. As to this clonotype: Its binding antigen is unknown. The sample holds no much larger clone one base away, and base qualities are not on file.

Libraries came from 5' RACE. Instrument used: Illumina HiSeq 2500. A second PCR of 7 to 11 cycles was performed with a sample-barcoded 5' primer and a J-beta primer mix. Each TCR beta cDNA molecule received a unique molecular identifier from a template-switch 5' adaptor carrying 12 random nucleotides. At least 3 million CDR3-containing paired-end reads were obtained from each sample. First-strand cDNA was synthesized from all RNA with the Mint cDNA synthesis kit, primed by a TRBC-specific oligonucleotide. All cDNA was treated with uracil-DNA glycosylase and then went through a first 18-cycle PCR with the universal primers M1SS and BC2_uni_R. In the source study's methods: For normalization, 1 million high-quality reads, each with a distinct molecular identifier, were randomly selected from each sample. Instead of being binned into consensus sequences, reads with shared molecular identifiers were discarded. MiTCR, run with a Q25 quality threshold and the strictest error-elimination algorithm, handled CDR3 identification, clonotype clustering and error correction. Lower-bound total TCR beta diversity was estimated with a nonparametric unseen species model using Euler transformation. The public sequencing data were trimmed at Q25 with fastp and processed into clonotypes with MiXCR by TCRdb, which kept only in-frame beta chains. Records with the same CDR3 protein are collapsed into one entry carrying the most frequent genes and DNA. The V and J calls and clone size come from TCRdb's table, not from the authors' own analysis. Recorded for this sample are over 600,000 distinct CDR3 sequences; more than 20% of them occurred a single time. In total, the top ten clones hold 3.5% to 4% of the sample.

The specimen was blood. The TCR sequence derives from a man between 65 and 85 years old in good health. In this chain, TRBV2 is recombined with TRBJ2-5; TRBD1 fits 10 bases in the junction. The nucleotide sequence is given as TGTGCCAGCAGTGAAGGACAGGGGGCGCGTGAGACCCAGTACTTC. It is translated as CASSEGQGARETQYF.